These T cell receptor beta chains were read from a single sample in a study of blood T cell repertoires in COVID-19. Using immunoSEQ multiplex PCR, the repertoire was profiled, and TCRdb retains in-frame clones only, with some absent. The sample contains roughly 300,000 clones, approximately 85% of which appear only once. Sequencing used peripheral blood. These receptors were obtained from a human donor in a cohort sampled during active COVID-19. The CDR3 runs from the conserved cysteine through the conserved F or W. A D gene is named only where the DNA matches it firmly. Only part of the rows carry a size: once, few, many, or a class if the clone is expanded.

clone_size: NA
d_call: NA
v_call: TRBV27
j_call: TRBJ2-1
cdr3_nt: TGTGCCAGCAGTTTAGAGGGTAATGAGCAGTTCTTC
cdr3_aa: CASSLEGNEQFF

clone_size: NA
d_call: NA
v_call: TRBV19
j_call: TRBJ1-1
cdr3_nt: TGTGCCAGTAGTATAGATCAGGGGCGAAACACTGAAGCTTTCTTT
cdr3_aa: CASSIDQGRNTEAFF

clone_size: NA
d_call: NA
v_call: TRBV2
j_call: TRBJ2-1
cdr3_nt: TGTGCCAGCAGTAGGGGGGGCAATGAGCAGTTCTTC
cdr3_aa: CASSRGGNEQFF

clone_size: NA
d_call: TRBD2
v_call: TRBV18
j_call: TRBJ2-3
cdr3_nt: TGTGCCAGCTCACCACCGTTCGGGGGGGGCACAGATACGCAGTATTTT
cdr3_aa: CASSPPFGGGTDTQYF

clone_size: NA
d_call: NA
v_call: TRBV18
j_call: TRBJ1-4
cdr3_nt: TGTGCCAGCTCGCGGGACTCGGGAGGGAAACTGTTTTTT
cdr3_aa: CASSRDSGGKLFF

clone_size: NA
d_call: NA
v_call: TRBV7-4
j_call: TRBJ1-6
cdr3_nt: TGTGCCAGCAGCAATCACGCAGGGACTTATAATTCACCCCTCCACTTT
cdr3_aa: CASSNHAGTYNSPLHF

clone_size: NA
d_call: TRBD1
v_call: TRBV6-6
j_call: TRBJ1-6
cdr3_nt: TGTGCCAGCAGTTACTCGACGGGACAGGGGAATTCACCCCTCCACTTT
cdr3_aa: CASSYSTGQGNSPLHF

clone_size: NA
d_call: NA
v_call: TRBV30
j_call: TRBJ1-1
cdr3_nt: TGTGCCTGGAGTCCGTGGACAGTTACTGAAGCTTTCTTT
cdr3_aa: CAWSPWTVTEAFF

clone_size: once
d_call: NA
v_call: TRBV24-1
j_call: TRBJ1-2
cdr3_nt: TGTGCCACCAGTGATACCGGGAAAGCCTATGGCTACACCTTC
cdr3_aa: CATSDTGKAYGYTF

clone_size: NA
d_call: TRBD1
v_call: TRBV7-7
j_call: TRBJ2-3
cdr3_nt: TGTGCCAGCAGCGCCTACAGGGGGGTCACAGATACGCAGTATTTT
cdr3_aa: CASSAYRGVTDTQYF

clone_size: NA
d_call: NA
v_call: TRBV11-2
j_call: TRBJ1-5
cdr3_nt: TGTGCCAGCAGCTCCGGTCCTGCCCTTAGCAATCAGCCCCAGCATTTT
cdr3_aa: CASSSGPALSNQPQHF

clone_size: NA
d_call: NA
v_call: TRBV2
j_call: TRBJ1-4
cdr3_nt: TGTGCCAGCAGCCAGGGGCCAAGGGAAAAACTGTTTTTT
cdr3_aa: CASSQGPREKLFF

clone_size: NA
d_call: TRBD1
v_call: TRBV30
j_call: TRBJ2-7
cdr3_nt: TGTGCCTGGAGTTTTGGGGGGACAGGGGGTTACGAGCAGTACTTC
cdr3_aa: CAWSFGGTGGYEQYF

clone_size: once
d_call: NA
v_call: TRBV12-3/TRBV12-4
j_call: TRBJ1-1
cdr3_nt: TGTGCCAGCAGACAGAGAACTGAAGCTTTCTTT
cdr3_aa: CASRQRTEAFF

clone_size: NA
d_call: NA
v_call: TRBV30
j_call: TRBJ2-7
cdr3_nt: TGTGCCTGGAGTCCGGGGTACGAGCAGTACTTC
cdr3_aa: CAWSPGYEQYF

clone_size: NA
d_call: TRBD2
v_call: TRBV7-3
j_call: TRBJ2-2
cdr3_nt: TGTGCCAGCAGCTTAAGCCTAGCGGGCACCGGGGAGCTGTTTTTT
cdr3_aa: CASSLSLAGTGELFF

clone_size: NA
d_call: TRBD2
v_call: TRBV19
j_call: TRBJ2-2
cdr3_nt: TGTGCCAGTAGTATAGGGCCCCAACTAGCGGCGAACACCGGGGAGCTGTTTTTT
cdr3_aa: CASSIGPQLAANTGELFF

clone_size: NA
d_call: NA
v_call: TRBV10-3
j_call: TRBJ1-1
cdr3_nt: TGTGCCATCACGTCTCTTCCGAACACTGAAGCTTTCTTT
cdr3_aa: CAITSLPNTEAFF

clone_size: NA
d_call: NA
v_call: TRBV6-5
j_call: TRBJ2-5
cdr3_nt: TGTGCCAGCATAAAAGAGACCCAGTACTTC
cdr3_aa: CASIKETQYF

clone_size: NA
d_call: TRBD1
v_call: TRBV19
j_call: TRBJ1-2
cdr3_nt: TGTGCCAGTAATCCGATGGTGCGTTGGGCAGGGGGCGTCTATGGCTACACCTTC
cdr3_aa: CASNPMVRWAGGVYGYTF

clone_size: NA
d_call: NA
v_call: TRBV2
j_call: TRBJ2-4
cdr3_nt: TGTGCCAGCAGTGAATCCCCTCTACCGGGGGACATTCAGTACTTC
cdr3_aa: CASSESPLPGDIQYF

clone_size: few
d_call: NA
v_call: TRBV19
j_call: TRBJ1-4
cdr3_nt: TGTGCCAGTAGTCCGGGACATACTAATGAAAAACTGTTTTTT
cdr3_aa: CASSPGHTNEKLFF

clone_size: NA
d_call: NA
v_call: TRBV9
j_call: TRBJ2-1
cdr3_nt: TGTGCCAGCAGCGTAGAGGGGAATGAGCAGTTCTTC
cdr3_aa: CASSVEGNEQFF

clone_size: NA
d_call: NA
v_call: TRBV6-1
j_call: TRBJ1-1
cdr3_nt: TGTGCCAGCAGTGAAAGAAGGGCAGGGGTCATGAACACTGAAGCTTTCTTT
cdr3_aa: CASSERRAGVMNTEAFF

clone_size: NA
d_call: TRBD1
v_call: TRBV19
j_call: TRBJ1-2
cdr3_nt: TGTGCCAGTAGTACCATGGACAGGGGGGACTATGGCTACACCTTC
cdr3_aa: CASSTMDRGDYGYTF

clone_size: NA
d_call: TRBD1
v_call: TRBV5-4
j_call: TRBJ2-7
cdr3_nt: TGTGCCAGCAGCAGGACCGGACAGGCCTCCTACGAGCAGTACTTC
cdr3_aa: CASSRTGQASYEQYF

clone_size: few
d_call: NA
v_call: TRBV7-3
j_call: TRBJ1-1
cdr3_nt: TGTGCCAGCAGCTTAACAGTGAGCACTGAAGCTTTCTTT
cdr3_aa: CASSLTVSTEAFF

clone_size: NA
d_call: NA
v_call: TRBV7-3
j_call: TRBJ1-1
cdr3_nt: TGTGCCAGCAGCCTAGGGGAGGGCACTGAAGCTTTCTTT
cdr3_aa: CASSLGEGTEAFF

clone_size: few
d_call: NA
v_call: TRBV19
j_call: TRBJ1-3
cdr3_nt: TGTGCCAGTAGTATCAGTGGCTCTGGAAACACCATATATTTT
cdr3_aa: CASSISGSGNTIYF

clone_size: NA
d_call: TRBD2
v_call: TRBV27
j_call: TRBJ2-2
cdr3_nt: TGTGCCAGCAGCCTGTTAGGGGCGGGGGGTCAGGGCGGGGAGCTGTTTTTT
cdr3_aa: CASSLLGAGGQGGELFF

clone_size: NA
d_call: TRBD1
v_call: TRBV6-5
j_call: TRBJ1-1
cdr3_nt: TGTGCCAGCAGGCGACAGGGGTTGGCTTTCTTT
cdr3_aa: CASRRQGLAFF